Described below is a single T cell receptor beta chain sequence and its context. V gave up 0 bases and J gave up 1 base, with 22 bases separating them. This CDR3 spans 20 amino acids. The germline gives CDR1 MNHEY, CDR2 SMNVEV (reference sequence). This sample was included in a study of blood T cell repertoires in COVID-19. Overall study: Samples of COVID-19 (acute and convalescent) were obtained from the United States, Italy and Spain. T cells, B-cell-depleted T cells, or PBMCs provided the cDNA or gDNA that served as material.

Authors' analysis steps: Reference gene primer amplification in the assay estimated nucleated cell counts. Only in-frame clones appear in the TCRdb table, and some are missing; sequencing was by immunoSEQ multiplex PCR. V and J calls and clone size are those listed in that table; D and trimming were worked out from the DNA. The sample has about 150,000 clones; 75% to 90% are singletons. The sequence was obtained from a man in his 70s with acute or convalescent COVID-19. The sequencing sample was made of peripheral blood. The rearrangement uses TRBV27 and TRBJ2-1, with D maybe TRBD2 (6 bases). CDR3 DNA: TGTGCCAGCAGTTTATCGTCAACGGTCGCTCGGGGGACTTCCTACAATGAGCAGTTCTTC. Protein product: CASSLSSTVARGTSYNEQFF.